These 13 T cell receptor beta chains came from one sample sequenced in a study of cytomegalovirus exposure and HLA in healthy donors. PCR amplification relied on 60 Vbeta primers (plus 13 Jbeta primers). Some clones are missing from TCRdb's copy, which holds only in-frame ones; the method was immunoSEQ multiplex PCR. The table includes 75,000 to 100,000 clones, about 80% detected once. The sample consisted of PBMCs. The receptors derive from a man aged 40-49 years in good health and CMV-seronegative.

The chain carries TRBV18 and TRBJ1-1; D gene unclear. Germline-derived CDR1 and CDR2 are KGHSH and LQKENI. The CDR3 extends over 13 amino acids. V lost 7 bases, J lost 2 bases, and 11 bases lay in between. CDR3 residues: CASLQNKNTEAFF. CDR3 nucleotide sequence: TGTGCCAGCTTACAGAATAAAAACACTGAAGCTTTCTTT.

The chain employs TRBV2 and TRBJ2-1; TRBD2 aligns across 9 bases. This CDR3 has 14 residues. Germline V lookup: CDR1 SNHLY, CDR2 FYNNEI. V lost 11 bases, J lost 2 bases, and 7 bases stayed unmatched. The CDR3 reads CASKREATYNEQFF. CDR3 DNA: TGTGCCTCGAAGCGGGAGGCCACCTACAATGAGCAGTTCTTC.

The chain has TRBV2 and TRBJ1-5; 9 bases are a match to TRBD1. J gave up 2 bases and V 4 bases, and 0 bases lay outside the gene matches. This CDR3 region has 14 residues. The germline V gene has CDR1 SNHLY and CDR2 FYNNEI. The chain's CDR3 is CASSGTGGNQPQHF. Written as DNA, the CDR3 is TGTGCCAGCAGTGGGACAGGGGGCAATCAGCCCCAGCATTTT.

The chain carries TRBV9 and TRBJ2-7, with D perhaps matching TRBD1 (6 bases). Germline V gene data show CDR1 as SGDLS and CDR2 as YYNGEE. The V end was cut by 0 bases, the J end by 3 bases, with 10 bases between. The CDR3 contains 14 residues. In DNA, the CDR3 is TGTGCCAGCAGCGTAGTCGGACAGAGCTACGAGCAGTACTTC. Encoded protein: CASSVVGQSYEQYF.

The rearrangement joins TRBV28 to TRBJ1-2, with D hard to call. The CDR3 is 11 residues long. Germline CDR1 reads MDHEN; CDR2 reads SYDVKM. The V end was cut by 5 bases, the J end by 8 bases, with 9 bases between. The CDR3 region has the DNA TGTGCCAGCAGTAGACAAGTCGGCTACACCTTC. It encodes CASSRQVGYTF.

V and J are TRBV7-9 and TRBJ2-7; the match to TRBD2 covers 14 bases. Germline V gene lookup returns CDR1 SEHNR and CDR2 FQNEAQ (reference sequence). The CDR3 is 18 amino acids. Trimming removed 5 bases from V and 0 bases from J; junction bases left unmatched: 9. Written as DNA, the CDR3 is TGTGCCAGCAGCCCGGGACTAGCGGGAGCCGGGAGCTCCTACGAGCAGTACTTC. Protein product: CASSPGLAGAGSSYEQYF.

This clone showed up just a few times. The rearrangement uses TRBV5-6 and TRBJ2-3; a weak D match, TRBD2 (6 bases). With 2 bases removed from V and 5 bases from J, the gap between germline ends came to 9 bases. CDR3 length: 13 residues. Germline V lookup: CDR1 SGHDT, CDR2 YYEEEE. CDR3: CASSLWGGDTQYF. Here the CDR3 DNA reads TGTGCCAGCAGCTTATGGGGAGGAGATACGCAGTATTTT.

This chain joins TRBV7-7 and TRBJ2-2; 8 bases align to TRBD2. The CDR3 length is 14 residues. Per germline, CDR1 SSHAT and CDR2 FNYEAQ (reference sequence). V was pared by 7 bases and J by 4 bases, with 5 bases of the junction left unmatched. The CDR3 spells CASTLSGGTGELFF. The DNA for the CDR3 is TGTGCCAGCACCCTAAGCGGGGGCACCGGGGAGCTGTTTTTT.

V usage is TRBV4-2 and J usage is TRBJ1-2; the D is unclear. Trimming removed 0 bases from V and 3 bases from J, with 8 bases in between. The germline CDR1 and CDR2 sequences are LGHNA and YNFKEQ. This CDR3 comprises 14 residues. In nucleotides, the CDR3 is TGTGCCAGCAGCCAAGATCGGGTAGACTATGGCTACACCTTC. Amino acid sequence: CASSQDRVDYGYTF.

The chain uses TRBV5-1 and TRBJ2-7; 8 nucleotides match TRBD1. Losses at the gene ends were 5 bases for V and 6 bases for J; bases not matched to a gene: 7. Per germline, CDR1 SGHRS and CDR2 YFSETQ. The CDR3 loop spans 13 amino acids. CDR3 nucleotide sequence: TGCGCCAGCAGAAAGGACAGGGCTTCCGAGCAGTACTTC. Translated: CASRKDRASEQYF.

This sequence joins TRBV7-6 and TRBJ2-1; D unclear. The CDR3 is 15 amino acids. The V end was cut by 6 bases, the J end by 1 base, with 13 bases between. The germline CDR1 and CDR2 sequences are SGHVS and FNYEAQ. DNA of the CDR3: TGTGCCAGCAGTGTGGAGCAAGGTTCCTACAATGAGCAGTTCTTC. It translates to CASSVEQGSYNEQFF.

The J gene is TRBJ1-4, the V gene TRBV2; tentatively, D is TRBD1 (6 bases). V was pared by 3 bases and J by 7 bases, with 12 bases between. CDR1 and CDR2 from the germline V gene are SNHLY and FYNNEI. The CDR3 loop spans 14 amino acids. CDR3 bases: TGTGCCAGCAGTGACCAGGGGAGTGGTGAAAAACTGTTTTTT. Translation: CASSDQGSGEKLFF.

The V gene is TRBV4-1, the J gene TRBJ1-1; 9 bases are shared with TRBD1. This CDR3 is built from 15 residues. The germline gives CDR1 MGHRA, CDR2 YSYEKL. V dropped 1 base and J dropped 5; count of bases not matched to a gene: 5. The DNA for the CDR3 is TGCGCCAGCAGCCAAGGGGGACAGGGAGTTACTGAAGCTTTCTTT. It is translated as CASSQGGQGVTEAFF.